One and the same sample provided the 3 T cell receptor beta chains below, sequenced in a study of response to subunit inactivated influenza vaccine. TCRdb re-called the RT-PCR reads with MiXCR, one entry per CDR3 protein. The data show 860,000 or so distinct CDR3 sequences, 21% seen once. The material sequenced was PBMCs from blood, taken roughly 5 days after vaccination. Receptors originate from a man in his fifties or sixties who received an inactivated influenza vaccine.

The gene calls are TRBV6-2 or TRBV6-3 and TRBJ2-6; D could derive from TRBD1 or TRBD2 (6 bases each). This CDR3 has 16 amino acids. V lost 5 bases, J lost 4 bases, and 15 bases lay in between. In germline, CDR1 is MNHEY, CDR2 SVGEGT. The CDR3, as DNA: TGTGCCAGCAGTCCCCCGGGGGCGCTCGGGGCCAACGTCCTGACTTTC. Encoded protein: CASSPPGALGANVLTF.

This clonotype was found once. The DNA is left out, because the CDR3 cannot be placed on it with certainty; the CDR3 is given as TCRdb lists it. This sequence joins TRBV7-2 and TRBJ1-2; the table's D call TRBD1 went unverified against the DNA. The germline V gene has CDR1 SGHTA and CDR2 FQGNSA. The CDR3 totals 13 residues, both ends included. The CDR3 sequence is CASSGRAGRGYTF.

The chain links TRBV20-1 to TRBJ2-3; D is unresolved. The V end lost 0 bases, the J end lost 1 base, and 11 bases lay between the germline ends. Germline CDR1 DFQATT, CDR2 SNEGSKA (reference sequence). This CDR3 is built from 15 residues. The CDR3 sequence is CSARDVRTGTDTQYF. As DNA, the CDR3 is TGCAGTGCTAGAGATGTAAGAACAGGCACAGATACGCAGTATTTT.